The rows below give T cell receptor beta chains drawn from one sample of a study of shared clonotypes between healthy human individuals. Here immunoSEQ multiplex PCR was the method, and the copy in TCRdb shows in-frame clones only, minus some. The sample yields approximately 2,300,000 clones, 85% to 95% seen once. The sequencing sample was made of naive CD4+ T cells from PBMCs. Receptor source: a man aged 18-30 years in good health. Some clones in this sample may be carry-over from other donors' samples. CDR3s include the opening cysteine and the closing phenylalanine or tryptophan. D genes are given only for firm matches. Expanded clones are given a class, and other clones once, few, many or no size at all.

d_call	clone_size	v_call	j_call	cdr3_nt	cdr3_aa
-	-	TRBV18	TRBJ1-3	TGTGCCAGCTCACTAGGACGGTTTATGGGAAACACCATATATTTT	CASSLGRFMGNTIYF
-	-	TRBV5-4	TRBJ1-1	TGTGCCAGCAGTTCTACAGGGAACACTGAAGCTTTCTTT	CASSSTGNTEAFF
-	once	TRBV6-6	TRBJ2-4	TGTGCCAGCAGTCCAGACGACAGCCAAGAGTACTTC	CASSPDDSQEYF
TRBD2	-	TRBV9	TRBJ2-3	TGTGCCAGCAGCGTAGTAGGCGGGAGAGGCACAGATACGCAGTATTTT	CASSVVGGRGTDTQYF
TRBD1	-	TRBV5-6	TRBJ1-2	TGTGCCAGCAGCCTGAAGACAGGGTTCAGCTATGGCTACACCTTC	CASSLKTGFSYGYTF
TRBD1	-	TRBV2	TRBJ1-1	TGTGCCAGCATAAGAGGGGGCGCGAACACTGAAGCTTTCTTT	CASIRGGANTEAFF
TRBD1	once	TRBV5-1	TRBJ2-7	TGCGCCAGCAGCTACGGGACAGGGTATCTCGAGCAGTACTTC	CASSYGTGYLEQYF
-	-	TRBV28	TRBJ1-3	TGTGCCAGCAGCCCGGGACGGATCTCTGGAAACACCATATATTTT	CASSPGRISGNTIYF
TRBD1	-	TRBV13	TRBJ2-1	TGTGCCAGCAGCCCCGGGACAGGGTCCTACAATGAGCAGTTCTTC	CASSPGTGSYNEQFF
TRBD2	-	TRBV7-3	TRBJ2-1	TGTGCCAGCAGCTGGACTAGCGGGAATAACAATGAGCAGTTCTTC	CASSWTSGNNNEQFF
-	-	TRBV5-1	TRBJ2-5	TGCGCCAGCAGCTTGGAGGGACGAGGGACAGAGACCCAGTACTTC	CASSLEGRGTETQYF
-	-	TRBV7-2	TRBJ2-7	TGTGCCAGCAGCTTTAGACAGGCCGAGCAGTACTTC	CASSFRQAEQYF
-	-	TRBV7-3	TRBJ2-2	TGTGCCAGCAGCTCCCTTTGGACGGGGAACACCGGGGAGCTGTTTTTT	CASSSLWTGNTGELFF
TRBD1	-	TRBV5-1	TRBJ1-1	TGCGCCAGCAGCTTGTTAGGGGGCGCAAACACTGAAGCTTTCTTT	CASSLLGGANTEAFF
TRBD1	-	TRBV5-1	TRBJ2-5	TGCGCCAGCAGCTTGGTACAGGGGGCGGGAGAGACCCAGTACTTC	CASSLVQGAGETQYF
-	-	TRBV6-4	TRBJ2-1	TGTGCCAGCAGTGATCTGAGGAACTACAATGAGCAGTTCTTC	CASSDLRNYNEQFF
-	-	TRBV7-3	TRBJ1-5	TGTGCCAGCAGCTTAACTTCCCGAGGGCCCCAGCATTTT	CASSLTSRGPQHF
-	-	TRBV6-1	TRBJ2-7	TGTGCCAGCACGGAAGGCGGATTAGATGCAGGTGAGCAGTACTTC	CASTEGGLDAGEQYF
-	-	TRBV7-2	TRBJ2-2	TGTGCCAGCAGCTTATCGGGTAGGCGGGCACCGAACACCGGGGAGCTGTTTTTT	CASSLSGRRAPNTGELFF
-	-	TRBV6-6	TRBJ1-3	TGTGCCAGCAGTTACCCCGGGGCTGGAAACACCATATATTTT	CASSYPGAGNTIYF
TRBD1	-	TRBV29-1	TRBJ2-3	TGCAGCGTTGGGCCCGTGGGGACAGTTACTAATACGCAGTATTTT	CSVGPVGTVTNTQYF
-	-	TRBV11-2	TRBJ2-5	TGTGCCAGCAGCTTATCATGGGGAGGAGAGACCCAGTACTTC	CASSLSWGGETQYF
-	-	TRBV5-1	TRBJ1-1	TGCGCCAGCAGCTTCGCAGTGCGAAACACTGAAGCTTTCTTT	CASSFAVRNTEAFF
-	-	TRBV28	TRBJ2-2	TGTGCCACTTGGGGGGACGGGGAGCTGTTTTTT	CATWGDGELFF
TRBD1	-	TRBV2	TRBJ1-1	TGTGCCAGCAGTGAATGGGGCCGACAGGGGAACACTGAAGCTTTCTTT	CASSEWGRQGNTEAFF
-	-	TRBV11-2	TRBJ2-1	TGTGCCAGCGGCCAGACTACGAGGACTGAGCAGTTCTTC	CASGQTTRTEQFF
-	-	TRBV11-3	TRBJ2-7	TGTGCCAGCAGCTTAGGTTGGGACACCACCTACGAGCAGTACTTC	CASSLGWDTTYEQYF
TRBD1	-	TRBV28	TRBJ1-5	TGTGCCAGCAGCTCAATTCAGGGGGCGGAGGGTCGGACCCAGCATTTT	CASSSIQGAEGRTQHF
TRBD2	-	TRBV19	TRBJ2-1	TGTGCCAGTACCCCGGGCCCCGGGACTAGTTCTGTAAAGCAGTTCTTC	CASTPGPGTSSVKQFF
TRBD2	-	TRBV30	TRBJ2-3	TGTGCCTGGAGTATATACTGGACTAGCGGGAGCACAGATACGCAGTATTTT	CAWSIYWTSGSTDTQYF
TRBD2	-	TRBV11-1	TRBJ2-7	TGTGCCAGCAGCTCTAGCGGGAGGTCCTACGAGCAGTACTTC	CASSSSGRSYEQYF
-	-	TRBV30	TRBJ1-3	TGTGCCTGGAGTATCGGTACCTCTGGAAACACCATATATTTT	CAWSIGTSGNTIYF
TRBD2	-	TRBV11-2	TRBJ2-7	TGTGCCAGCAGCTTAGATTTCGCTAGCGGCTCCTACGAGCAGTACTTC	CASSLDFASGSYEQYF
-	once	TRBV5-1	TRBJ2-7	TGCGCCAGCAGCCCGGGGCCAGCCCTCTACGAGCAGTACTTC	CASSPGPALYEQYF
TRBD1	-	TRBV18	TRBJ1-5	TGTGCCAGCTCAGAGCAGGGGGGCAATCAGCCCCAGCATTTT	CASSEQGGNQPQHF
-	-	TRBV19	TRBJ2-5	TGTGCCAGTAGTCCCCAGGGTTTTAGGAAGACCCAGTACTTC	CASSPQGFRKTQYF
-	-	TRBV25-1	TRBJ1-1	TGTGCCAGCAGACAACCCCCAGACAGCTCGAACACTGAAGCTTTCTTT	CASRQPPDSSNTEAFF
TRBD2	once	TRBV7-9	TRBJ2-1	TGTGCCAGCAGTTTAGGTGGGGTAGCGGGGCTCTCCTCCTACAATGAGCAGTTCTTC	CASSLGGVAGLSSYNEQFF
-	-	TRBV7-8	TRBJ2-7	TGTGCCAGCAGCTTTGGGCGACCGTCGACCTACGAGCAGTACTTC	CASSFGRPSTYEQYF
TRBD2	-	TRBV5-4	TRBJ2-7	TGTGCCAGCAGCAATGGACTAGCGGGAGTCCTCTACTCCTACGAGCAGTACTTC	CASSNGLAGVLYSYEQYF
-	-	TRBV6-1	TRBJ2-7	TGTGCCAGCATATTTGTGAACGAGCAGTACTTC	CASIFVNEQYF
-	-	TRBV15	TRBJ1-5	TGTGCCACCAAAGATGGGAGCTATAGCAATCAGCCCCAGCATTTT	CATKDGSYSNQPQHF
-	-	TRBV2	TRBJ1-1	TGTGCCAGCACCCGCAGGACGGGCGAACACTGGCGAGCCGCCACCCGGGAATCTGAAGCTTTCTTT	CASTRRTGEHWRAATRESEAFF